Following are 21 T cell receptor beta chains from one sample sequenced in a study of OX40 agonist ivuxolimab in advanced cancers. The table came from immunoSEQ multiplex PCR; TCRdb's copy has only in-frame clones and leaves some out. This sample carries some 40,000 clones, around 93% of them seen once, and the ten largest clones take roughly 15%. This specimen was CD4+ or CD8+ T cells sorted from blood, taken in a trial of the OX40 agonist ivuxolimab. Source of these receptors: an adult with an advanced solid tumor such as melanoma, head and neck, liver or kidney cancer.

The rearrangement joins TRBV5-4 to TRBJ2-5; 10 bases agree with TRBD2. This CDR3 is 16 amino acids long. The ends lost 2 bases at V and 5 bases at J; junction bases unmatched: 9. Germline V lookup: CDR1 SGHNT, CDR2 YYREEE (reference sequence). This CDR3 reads CASSLTSGRAGETQYF. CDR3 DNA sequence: TGTGCCAGCAGCTTAACGAGCGGGAGGGCCGGGGAGACCCAGTACTTC.

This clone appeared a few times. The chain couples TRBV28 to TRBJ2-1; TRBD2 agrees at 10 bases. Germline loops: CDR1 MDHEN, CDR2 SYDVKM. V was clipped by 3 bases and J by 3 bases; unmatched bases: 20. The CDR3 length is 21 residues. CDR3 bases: TGTGCCAGCAGTTTCCCTCGAACTAGCGGGACATCTTACTACTACTACAATGAGCAGTTCTTC. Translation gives CASSFPRTSGTSYYYYNEQFF.

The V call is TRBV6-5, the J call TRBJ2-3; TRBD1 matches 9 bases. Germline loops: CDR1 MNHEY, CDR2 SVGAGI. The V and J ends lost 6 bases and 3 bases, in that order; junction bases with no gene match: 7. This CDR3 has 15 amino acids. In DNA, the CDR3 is TGTGCCAGCAGCCTTAGACAGGGGGGAACAGATACGCAGTATTTT. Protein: CASSLRQGGTDTQYF.

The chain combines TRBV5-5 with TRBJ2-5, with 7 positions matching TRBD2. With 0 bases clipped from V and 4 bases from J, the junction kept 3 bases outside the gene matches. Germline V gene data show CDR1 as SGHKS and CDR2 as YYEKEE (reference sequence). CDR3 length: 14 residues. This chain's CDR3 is CASSLGRLAETQYF. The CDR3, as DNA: TGTGCCAGCAGCTTGGGAAGACTAGCAGAGACCCAGTACTTC.

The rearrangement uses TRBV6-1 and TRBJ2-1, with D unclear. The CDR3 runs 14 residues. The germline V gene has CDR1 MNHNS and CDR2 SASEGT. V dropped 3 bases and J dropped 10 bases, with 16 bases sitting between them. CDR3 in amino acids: CASSDPIPTGEQFF. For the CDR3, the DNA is TGTGCCAGCAGTGACCCAATACCGACGGGCGAGCAGTTCTTC.

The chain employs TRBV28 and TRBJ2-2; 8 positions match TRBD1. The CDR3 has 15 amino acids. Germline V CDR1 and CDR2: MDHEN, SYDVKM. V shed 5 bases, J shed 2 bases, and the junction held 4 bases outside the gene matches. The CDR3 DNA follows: TGTGCCAGCAGTCCGACAGGGGCTAACACCGGGGAGCTGTTTTTT. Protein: CASSPTGANTGELFF.

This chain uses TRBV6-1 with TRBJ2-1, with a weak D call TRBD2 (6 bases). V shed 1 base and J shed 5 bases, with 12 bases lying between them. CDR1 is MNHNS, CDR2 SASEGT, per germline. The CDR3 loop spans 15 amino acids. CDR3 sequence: CASSEEGPGDNEQFF. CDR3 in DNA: TGTGCCAGCAGTGAAGAGGGCCCGGGGGACAATGAGCAGTTCTTC.

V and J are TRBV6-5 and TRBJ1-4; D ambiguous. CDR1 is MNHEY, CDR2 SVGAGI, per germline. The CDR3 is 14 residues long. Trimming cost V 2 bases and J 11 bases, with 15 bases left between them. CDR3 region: CASSYDLRARKLFF. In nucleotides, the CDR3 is TGTGCCAGCAGTTACGATCTTCGGGCGCGGAAACTGTTTTTT.

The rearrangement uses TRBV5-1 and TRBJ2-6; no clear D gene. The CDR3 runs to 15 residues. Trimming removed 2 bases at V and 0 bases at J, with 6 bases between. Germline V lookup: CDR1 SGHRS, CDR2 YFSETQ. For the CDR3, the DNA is TGCGCCAGCAGCTTTGACCTCTCTGGGGCCAACGTCCTGACTTTC. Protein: CASSFDLSGANVLTF. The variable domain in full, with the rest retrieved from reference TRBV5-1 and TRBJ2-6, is KAGVTQTPRYLIKTRGQQVTLSCSPISGHRSVSWYQQTPGQGLQFLFEYFSETQRNKGNFPGRFSGRQFSNSRSEMNVSTLELGDSALYLCASSFDLSGANVLTFGAGSRLTVL.

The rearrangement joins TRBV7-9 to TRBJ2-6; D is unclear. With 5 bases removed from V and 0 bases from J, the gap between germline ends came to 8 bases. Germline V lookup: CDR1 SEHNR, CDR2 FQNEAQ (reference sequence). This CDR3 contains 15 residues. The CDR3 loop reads CASSLGYSGANVLTF. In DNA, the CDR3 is TGTGCCAGCAGCCTAGGGTACTCTGGGGCCAACGTCCTGACTTTC. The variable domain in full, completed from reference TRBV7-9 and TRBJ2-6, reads DTGVSQNPRHKITKRGQNVTFRCDPISEHNRLYWYRQTLGQGPEFLTYFQNEAQLEKSRLLSDRFSAERPKGSFSTLEIQRTEQGDSAMYLCASSLGYSGANVLTFGAGSRLTVL.

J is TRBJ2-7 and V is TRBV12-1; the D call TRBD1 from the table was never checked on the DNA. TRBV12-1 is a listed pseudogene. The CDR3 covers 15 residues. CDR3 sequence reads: CASSFARKGAYEQYF. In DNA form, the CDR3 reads TGTGCCAGCAGCTTTGCGCGTAAGGGGGCCTACGAGCAGTACTTC.

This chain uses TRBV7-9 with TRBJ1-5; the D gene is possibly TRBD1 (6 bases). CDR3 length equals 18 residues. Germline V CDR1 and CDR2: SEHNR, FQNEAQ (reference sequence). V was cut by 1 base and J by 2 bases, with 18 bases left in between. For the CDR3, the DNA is TGTGCCAGCAGCTTAGGAGAGGAATACAGGGTTGGCAATCAGCCCCAGCATTTT. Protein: CASSLGEEYRVGNQPQHF.

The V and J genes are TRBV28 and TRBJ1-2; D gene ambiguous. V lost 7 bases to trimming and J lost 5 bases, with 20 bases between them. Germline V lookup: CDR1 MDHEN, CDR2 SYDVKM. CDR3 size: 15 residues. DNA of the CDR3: TGTGCCAGCAAACTAGGCTATGTTCTGGGGTATGGCTACACCTTC. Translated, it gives CASKLGYVLGYGYTF.

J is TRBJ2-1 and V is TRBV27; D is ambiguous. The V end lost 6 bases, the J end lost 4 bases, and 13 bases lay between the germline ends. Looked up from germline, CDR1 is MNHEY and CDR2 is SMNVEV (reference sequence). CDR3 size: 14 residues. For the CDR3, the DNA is TGTGCCAGCAGCCCCACCCGCATGTACAATGAGCAGTTCTTC. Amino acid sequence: CASSPTRMYNEQFF.

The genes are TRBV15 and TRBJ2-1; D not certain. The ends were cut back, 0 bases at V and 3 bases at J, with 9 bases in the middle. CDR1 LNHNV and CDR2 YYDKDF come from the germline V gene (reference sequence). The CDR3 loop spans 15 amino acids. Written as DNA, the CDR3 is TGTGCCACCAGCAGAGAAAACGGCCACTACAATGAGCAGTTCTTC. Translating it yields CATSRENGHYNEQFF.

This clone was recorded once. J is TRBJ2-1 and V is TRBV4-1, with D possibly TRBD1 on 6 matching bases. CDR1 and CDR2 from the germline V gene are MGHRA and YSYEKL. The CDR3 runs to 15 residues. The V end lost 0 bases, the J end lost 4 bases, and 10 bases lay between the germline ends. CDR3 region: CASSQEQGRYNEQFF. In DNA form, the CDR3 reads TGCGCCAGCAGCCAAGAACAGGGACGTTACAATGAGCAGTTCTTC.

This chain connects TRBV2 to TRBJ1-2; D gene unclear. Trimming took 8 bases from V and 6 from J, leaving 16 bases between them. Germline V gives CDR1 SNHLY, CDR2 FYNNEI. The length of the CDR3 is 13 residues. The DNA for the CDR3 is TGTGCCAGCCCGATGGGAGGGATTGATGGCTACACCTTC. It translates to CASPMGGIDGYTF.

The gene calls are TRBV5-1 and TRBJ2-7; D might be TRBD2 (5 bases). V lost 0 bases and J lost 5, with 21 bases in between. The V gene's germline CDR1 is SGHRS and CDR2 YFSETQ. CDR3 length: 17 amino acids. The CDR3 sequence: CASSLAGNSLGGNEQYF. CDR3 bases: TGCGCCAGCAGCTTGGCCGGGAACTCTCTAGGCGGTAACGAGCAGTACTTC. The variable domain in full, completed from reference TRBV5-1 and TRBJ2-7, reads KAGVTQTPRYLIKTRGQQVTLSCSPISGHRSVSWYQQTPGQGLQFLFEYFSETQRNKGNFPGRFSGRQFSNSRSEMNVSTLELGDSALYLCASSLAGNSLGGNEQYFGPGTRLTVT.

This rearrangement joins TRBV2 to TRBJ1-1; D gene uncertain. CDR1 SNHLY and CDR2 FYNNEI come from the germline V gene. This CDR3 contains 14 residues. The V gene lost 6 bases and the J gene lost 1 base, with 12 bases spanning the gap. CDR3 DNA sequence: TGTGCCAGCAGCCCCGTAGCAGCGAACACTGAAGCTTTCTTT. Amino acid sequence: CASSPVAANTEAFF.

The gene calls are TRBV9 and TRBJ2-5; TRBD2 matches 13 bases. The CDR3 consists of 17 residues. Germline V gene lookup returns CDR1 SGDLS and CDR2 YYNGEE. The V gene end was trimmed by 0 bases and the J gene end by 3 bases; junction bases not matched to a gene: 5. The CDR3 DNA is TGTGCCAGCAGCGTAGTTAACGGACTAGCGGGAGAAGAGACCCAGTACTTC. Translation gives CASSVVNGLAGEETQYF.

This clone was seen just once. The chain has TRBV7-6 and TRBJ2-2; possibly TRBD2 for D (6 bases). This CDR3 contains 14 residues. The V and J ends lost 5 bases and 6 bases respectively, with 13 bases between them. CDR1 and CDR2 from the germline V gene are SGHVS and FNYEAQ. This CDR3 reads CASSILTSPGELFF. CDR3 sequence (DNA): TGTGCCAGCAGCATCCTGACTAGTCCCGGGGAGCTGTTTTTT. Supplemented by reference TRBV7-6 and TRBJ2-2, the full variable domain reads GAGVSQSPRYKVTKRGQDVALRCDPISGHVSLYWYRQALGQGPEFLTYFNYEAQQDKSGLPNDRFSAERPEGSISTLTIQRTEQRDSAMYRCASSILTSPGELFFGEGSRLTVL.